This note documents a single T cell receptor (beta chain) sequence. TCRdb keeps only in-frame clones here, not all; method: immunoSEQ multiplex PCR. The sample lists roughly 51,000 clones; roughly 96% were seen once. The sample belongs to a study of T cells after somatic rescue of genetic block. The germline V and J ends were trimmed by 3 bases and 5 bases, with 8 bases remaining between them. The CDR3 covers 13 residues. CDR1 and CDR2 (germline): MNHEY, SMNVEV (reference sequence). This sequence originates from a child under two years old. The sample taken for sequencing was peripheral blood mononuclear cells (PBMCs). The chain carries TRBV27 and TRBJ2-1; D is ambiguous. This CDR3 is CASSFQVHNEQFF. CDR3 in DNA: TGTGCCAGCAGTTTCCAAGTCCACAATGAGCAGTTCTTC.